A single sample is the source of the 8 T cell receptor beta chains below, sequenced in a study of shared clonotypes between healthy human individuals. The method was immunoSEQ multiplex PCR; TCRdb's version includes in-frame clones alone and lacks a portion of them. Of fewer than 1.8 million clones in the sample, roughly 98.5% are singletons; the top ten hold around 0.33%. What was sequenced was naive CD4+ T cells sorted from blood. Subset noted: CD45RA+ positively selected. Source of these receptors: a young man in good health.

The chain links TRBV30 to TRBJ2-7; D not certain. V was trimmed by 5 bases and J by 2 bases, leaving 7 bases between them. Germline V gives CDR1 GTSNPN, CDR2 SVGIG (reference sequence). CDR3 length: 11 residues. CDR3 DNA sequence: TGTGCCTGGGCCTCGACCTACGAGCAGTACTTC. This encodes CAWASTYEQYF.

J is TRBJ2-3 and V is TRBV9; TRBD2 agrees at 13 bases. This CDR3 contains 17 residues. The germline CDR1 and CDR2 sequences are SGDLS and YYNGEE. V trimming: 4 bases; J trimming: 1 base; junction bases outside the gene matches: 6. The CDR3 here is CASSIGLAGEGTDTQYF. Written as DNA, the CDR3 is TGTGCCAGCAGCATCGGACTAGCGGGAGAAGGCACAGATACGCAGTATTTT.

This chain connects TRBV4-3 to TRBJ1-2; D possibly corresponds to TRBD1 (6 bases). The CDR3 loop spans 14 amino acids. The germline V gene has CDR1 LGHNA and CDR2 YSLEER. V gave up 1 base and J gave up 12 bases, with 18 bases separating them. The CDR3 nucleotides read TGCGCCAGCAGCCAAGGACCGGGACAATTTTTTCACACCTTC. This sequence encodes CASSQGPGQFFHTF.

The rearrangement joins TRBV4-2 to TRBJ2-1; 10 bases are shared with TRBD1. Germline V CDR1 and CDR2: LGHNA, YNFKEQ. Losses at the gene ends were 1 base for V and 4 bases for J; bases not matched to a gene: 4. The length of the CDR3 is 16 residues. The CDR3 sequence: CASSQGGTGEYNEQFF. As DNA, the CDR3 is TGTGCCAGCAGCCAAGGCGGGACAGGGGAATACAATGAGCAGTTCTTC.

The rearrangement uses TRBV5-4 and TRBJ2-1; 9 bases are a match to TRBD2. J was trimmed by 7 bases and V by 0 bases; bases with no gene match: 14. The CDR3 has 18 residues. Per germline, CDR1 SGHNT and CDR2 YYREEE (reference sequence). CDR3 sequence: CASSLDGAGGLRGNEQFF. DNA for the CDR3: TGTGCCAGCAGCTTGGATGGAGCGGGAGGCCTCAGGGGAAATGAGCAGTTCTTC. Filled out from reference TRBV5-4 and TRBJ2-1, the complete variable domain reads ETGVTQSPTHLIKTRGQQVTLRCSSQSGHNTVSWYQQALGQGPQFIFQYYREEENGRGNFPPRFSGLQFPNYSSELNVNALELDDSALYLCASSLDGAGGLRGNEQFFGPGTRLTVL.

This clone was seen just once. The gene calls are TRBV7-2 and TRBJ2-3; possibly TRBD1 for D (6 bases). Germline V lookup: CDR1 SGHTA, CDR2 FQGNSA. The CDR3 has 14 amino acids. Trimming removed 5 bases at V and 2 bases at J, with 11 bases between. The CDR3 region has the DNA TGTGCCAGCAGCGTCGACAGGTTCACAGATACGCAGTATTTT. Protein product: CASSVDRFTDTQYF.

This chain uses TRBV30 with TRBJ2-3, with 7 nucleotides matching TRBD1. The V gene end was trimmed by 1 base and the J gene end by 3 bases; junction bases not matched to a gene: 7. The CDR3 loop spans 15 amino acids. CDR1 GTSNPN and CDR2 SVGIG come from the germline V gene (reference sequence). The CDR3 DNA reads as TGTGCCTGGAGTGCCCACAGGGGAGTAACAGATACGCAGTATTTT. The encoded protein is CAWSAHRGVTDTQYF. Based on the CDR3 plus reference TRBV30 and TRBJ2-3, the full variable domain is SQTIHQWPATLVQPVGSPLSLECTVEGTSNPNLYWYRQAAGRGLQLLFYSVGIGQISSEVPQNLSASRPQDRQFILSSKKLLLSDSGFYLCAWSAHRGVTDTQYFGPGTRLTVL.

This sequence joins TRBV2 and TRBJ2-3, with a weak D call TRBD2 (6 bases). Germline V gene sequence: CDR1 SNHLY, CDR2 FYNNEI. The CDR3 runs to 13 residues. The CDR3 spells CAKGTGAADTQYF. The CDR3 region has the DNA TGTGCTAAGGGGACGGGAGCAGCAGATACGCAGTATTTT.